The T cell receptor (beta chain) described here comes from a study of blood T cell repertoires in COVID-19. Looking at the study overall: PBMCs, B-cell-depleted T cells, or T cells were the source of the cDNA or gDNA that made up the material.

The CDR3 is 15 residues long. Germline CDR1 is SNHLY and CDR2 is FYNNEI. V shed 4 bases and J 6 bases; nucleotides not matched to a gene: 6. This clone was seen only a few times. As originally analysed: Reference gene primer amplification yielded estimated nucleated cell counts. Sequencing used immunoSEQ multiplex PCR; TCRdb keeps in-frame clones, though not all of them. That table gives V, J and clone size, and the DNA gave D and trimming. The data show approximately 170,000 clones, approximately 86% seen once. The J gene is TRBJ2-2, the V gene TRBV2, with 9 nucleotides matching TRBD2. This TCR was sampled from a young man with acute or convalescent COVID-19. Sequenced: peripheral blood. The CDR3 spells CASSVSGRRSGELFF. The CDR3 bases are TGTGCCAGCAGTGTTAGCGGGAGACGGTCCGGGGAGCTGTTTTTT.